This TCR beta chain was captured in a study of identical twins. This clonotype occurred a few times. Its antigen remains unidentified. In germline, CDR1 is DFQATT, CDR2 SNEGSKA (reference sequence). The ends were cut back, 3 bases at V and 4 bases at J, with 14 bases in the middle. There are 14 residues in the CDR3. Overall study findings and caveats: Monozygotic twin pairs showed more out-of-frame TCR alpha sharing than models estimated.

TCRdb recomputed calls from the 5' RACE reads with MiXCR, one row per CDR3 protein. The sample contains about 720,000 distinct CDR3 sequences, about 20% of which appear only once. The sample also formed part of further work on T cells expressing NK-cell markers.

This TCR was sampled from a woman aged 18-29 years in good health. The rearrangement joins TRBV20-1 to TRBJ2-3, with D possibly being TRBD1 (5 bases). Sequenced input: PBMCs. The CDR3 here is CSASMAGMPDTQYF. CDR3 in DNA: TGCAGTGCTAGCATGGCAGGGATGCCAGATACGCAGTATTTT.